These 6 T cell receptor beta chains came from one sample sequenced in a study of regulatory T cells in long-lasting Graves disease. Both iRepertoire HTBI primers and Arm-PCR of CDR3 regions were used to build the TCR beta libraries. Each CDR3 protein gets one entry after TCRdb re-called the multiplex PCR reads with MiXCR. The table includes 250,000 to 300,000 distinct CDR3 sequences, about 18% detected once. Time point denoted: newly diagnosed GD, antithyroid drugs for less than 3 months. Preparation of the TCR library used RNA extracted from PBMCs. This same sample was also taken into another study, of T cells in Graves' hyperthyroidism and ophthalmopathy.

The input for sequencing was peripheral blood mononuclear cells (PBMCs), taken at new diagnosis, from a patient treated with antithyroid drugs. The receptors derive from a woman between 25 and 40 years old with Graves disease.

This clonotype was counted ten times or more. This sequence joins TRBV15 and TRBJ2-5; possible D gene TRBD2, 5 bases. Germline V gene sequence: CDR1 LNHNV, CDR2 YYDKDF (reference sequence). The V gene lost 0 bases and the J gene lost 1 base, with 9 bases spanning the gap. The CDR3 spans 15 residues. The CDR3, as DNA: TGTGCCACCAGCAGAGATAATAGCGTCCAAGAGACCCAGTACTTC. Protein sequence: CATSRDNSVQETQYF.

This clonotype has at least ten counts. The rearrangement joins TRBV29-1 to TRBJ2-1; TRBD2 is a possible D gene (7 bases). CDR3 size: 12 residues. V was shortened by 7 bases and J by 7 bases, with 14 bases between the two germline ends. The germline V gene has CDR1 SQVTM and CDR2 ANQGSEA. CDR3 loop: CSAERGGNEQFF. The CDR3, as DNA: TGCAGCGCCGAGAGGGGGGGAAATGAGCAGTTCTTC.

This clonotype was counted many times. V gene TRBV27 combines with J gene TRBJ2-1, with unresolved D. Trimming stripped 5 bases from V and 4 bases from J, with 9 bases between. CDR3 size: 13 residues. Germline V gives CDR1 MNHEY, CDR2 SMNVEV (reference sequence). The CDR3 coding sequence is TGTGCCAGCAGTCTACGAGTTTACAATGAGCAGTTCTTC. Encoded protein: CASSLRVYNEQFF.

This clonotype was seen more than once but under ten times. This sequence joins TRBV19 and TRBJ2-3, with TRBD2 matching 7 bases. This CDR3 spans 13 amino acids. From germline, CDR1 is LNHDA and CDR2 SQIVND (reference sequence). V lost 7 bases, J lost 5 bases, and 6 bases stayed unmatched. In DNA form, the CDR3 reads TGTGCCAGTACTAGCGGTAGACGAGATACGCAGTATTTT. Translated, it gives CASTSGRRDTQYF.

There are many counts of this clonotype. The chain joins TRBV19 to TRBJ1-1; possibly TRBD1 for D (6 bases). This CDR3 is built from 17 residues. V was trimmed by 2 bases and J by 2 bases, leaving 18 bases between them. Germline values: CDR1 LNHDA, CDR2 SQIVND (reference sequence). The chain's CDR3 is CASSINRARGRNTEAFF. The CDR3 nucleotides read TGTGCCAGTAGTATAAACAGGGCTAGGGGGAGAAACACTGAAGCTTTCTTT.

For this clonotype: This may be a read error: a much more frequent sequence differs by one nucleotide. The chain joins TRBV27 to TRBJ2-1, with D possibly matching TRBD1 (5 bases). Germline assignment: CDR1 MNHEY and CDR2 SMNVEV (reference sequence). The V end was cut by 2 bases, the J end by 10 bases, with 18 bases between. CDR3 size: 15 residues. CDR3 region: CASSLRVKGSYEQFF. As DNA, the CDR3 is TGTGCCAGCAGTTTAAGGGTAAAGGGGTCCTACGAGCAGTTCTTC.